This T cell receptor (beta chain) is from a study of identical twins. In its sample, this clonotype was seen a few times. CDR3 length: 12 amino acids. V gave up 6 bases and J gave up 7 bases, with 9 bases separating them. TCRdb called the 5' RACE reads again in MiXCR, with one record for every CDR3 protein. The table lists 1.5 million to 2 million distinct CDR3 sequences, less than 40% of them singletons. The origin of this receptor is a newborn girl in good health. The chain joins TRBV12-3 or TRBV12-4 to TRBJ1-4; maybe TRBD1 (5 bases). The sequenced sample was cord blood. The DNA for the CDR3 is TGTGCCAGCAGGGGGGGAAGTGAAAAACTGTTTTTT. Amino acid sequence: CASRGGSEKLFF.